The rows below give T cell receptor beta chains drawn from one sample of a study of cytomegalovirus exposure and HLA in healthy donors. Sequencing used immunoSEQ multiplex PCR; TCRdb keeps in-frame clones, though not all of them. This table has more than 140,000 clones, about 89% appearing once. Sequencing was done on a sample of PBMCs. These receptors were taken from a woman younger than 35 in good health and CMV-seropositive. CDR3s include the opening cysteine and the closing phenylalanine or tryptophan. A D gene is named only where the DNA matches it firmly. Size tells how often a clone was seen (once, few, many) or the class of an expanded clone, and some rows leave it out.

cdr3_aa cdr3_nt v_call d_call j_call clone_size
CASSPTSGQTYGYTF TGTGCCAGCAGTCCAACCTCGGGACAGACCTATGGCTACACCTTC TRBV27 TRBD1 TRBJ1-2 -
CASRPGLAGGLGQETQYF TGTGCCAGCAGGCCAGGACTAGCGGGAGGGTTAGGGCAAGAGACCCAGTACTTC TRBV5-4 TRBD2 TRBJ2-5 -
CSVTGPASKNIQYF TGCAGCGTTACAGGGCCTGCGAGTAAAAACATTCAGTACTTC TRBV29-1 - TRBJ2-4 -
CASSVLAGGSSTDTQYF TGTGCCAGCAGCGTACTAGCGGGAGGATCTAGCACAGATACGCAGTATTTT TRBV9 TRBD2 TRBJ2-3 -
CASSLLAGNIRNEQYF TGCGCCAGCAGCTTACTAGCGGGAAATATTAGAAACGAGCAGTACTTC TRBV5-1 TRBD2 TRBJ2-7 -
CAWTPQVYTGELFF TGTGCCTGGACGCCCCAGGTTTACACCGGGGAGCTGTTTTTT TRBV30 - TRBJ2-2 -
CASLDRDWGQPQHF TGTGCCAGCTTGGACAGGGATTGGGGTCAGCCCCAGCATTTT TRBV6-1 TRBD1 TRBJ1-5 -
CASSLQGRRAQETQYF TGTGCCAGCAGTCTCCAGGGTAGGAGGGCCCAAGAGACCCAGTACTTC TRBV28 - TRBJ2-5 -
CASSIQGQGAYEQYF TGCGCCAGCAGCATTCAGGGACAGGGGGCGTACGAGCAGTACTTC TRBV5-1 TRBD1 TRBJ2-7 -
CASSLGGLGNTGELFF TGTGCCAGCAGCTTAGGAGGGTTGGGTAACACCGGGGAGCTGTTTTTT TRBV7-8 - TRBJ2-2 -
CASSPEYRVVGEKLFF TGCGCCAGCAGTCCAGAATACAGGGTAGTAGGTGAAAAACTGTTTTTT TRBV23-1 - TRBJ1-4 -
CASSLASGRGTGELFF TGCGCCAGCAGCTTGGCTAGCGGGAGAGGGACCGGGGAGCTGTTTTTT TRBV5-1 TRBD2 TRBJ2-2 -
CASSHSGTPYNEQFF TGTGCCAGCAGTCACAGCGGGACTCCCTACAATGAGCAGTTCTTC TRBV7-9 TRBD2 TRBJ2-1 -
CAVTSGPYEQYF TGTGCCGTAACTAGCGGACCCTACGAGCAGTACTTC TRBV28 TRBD2 TRBJ2-7 -
CASRGTASYNEQFF TGTGCCAGCAGGGGGACAGCCTCCTACAATGAGCAGTTCTTC TRBV6-5 TRBD1 TRBJ2-1 -
CASRKRQGGEQYF TGTGCCAGCAGGAAACGACAGGGAGGCGAGCAGTACTTC TRBV2 - TRBJ2-7 -
CASSVDRGRAGELFF TGTGCCAGCAGTGTCGACAGGGGGCGTGCGGGGGAGCTGTTTTTT TRBV6-6 TRBD1 TRBJ2-2 -
CASSVAPSSNEAFF TGTGCCAGCAGCGTAGCCCCCTCGTCTAACGAAGCTTTCTTT TRBV9 - TRBJ1-1 few
CSVELADLPTYEQYF TGCAGCGTTGAGCTAGCGGACCTCCCCACCTACGAGCAGTACTTC TRBV29-1 TRBD2 TRBJ2-7 -
CASSGMAGGTDTQYF TGTGCCAGCAGTGGCATGGCGGGAGGAACGGATACGCAGTATTTT TRBV6-5 TRBD2 TRBJ2-3 -
CAWRLAGAYEQYF TGTGCCTGGAGACTAGCGGGAGCTTACGAGCAGTACTTC TRBV30 TRBD2 TRBJ2-7 -
CASSLTGLANYEQYF TGTGCCAGCAGCTTAACGGGACTAGCGAACTACGAGCAGTACTTC TRBV11-2 TRBD2 TRBJ2-7 -
CASSIVGEYEQYF TGTGCCAGTAGTATAGTTGGAGAGTACGAGCAGTACTTC TRBV19 - TRBJ2-7 -
CASSLDLDTGELFF TGTGCCAGCAGCTTAGACTTGGACACCGGGGAGCTGTTTTTT TRBV7-3 - TRBJ2-2 -
CASSEKEEGSGGNHEQYF TGTGCCAGCAGTGAAAAAGAGGAAGGATCGGGAGGCAACCACGAGCAGTACTTC TRBV6-1 TRBD2 TRBJ2-7 -
CASSLHSGNDEQFF TGTGCCAGCAGTTTACATAGCGGGAACGATGAGCAGTTCTTC TRBV28 TRBD2 TRBJ2-1 -